What follows describes a single TCR beta chain. No cognate antigen has been identified for it. Qualities for individual bases were not recorded, and no much larger clone is one base off. The time point label on this specimen signifies: about four weeks on oral tofacitinib. The sample's treatment or condition label is to be understood as: oral pan-JAK inhibitor, 5-10 mg twice daily. Peripheral blood and lesional scalp punch biopsies were obtained from patients with alopecia areata. After PBMCs were isolated by density centrifugation and stained for CD3, CD4 and CD8, a FACSAria was used to sort CD4+ and CD8+ T cells. This sample is part of a study of CD8+ T cells in alopecia areata (dated by TCRdb to the late 2010s). Describing the broader study: Treated patients were enrolled in an open-label pilot trial of oral tofacitinib at 5 to 10 mg twice daily for moderate-to-severe alopecia areata. Patients received tofacitinib for 6 to 18 months and were then followed off drug for 6 months to check for delayed response and recurrence. In treated patients, disease severity was measured using the SALT score, which gives the percentage of scalp surface area affected. High-throughput TCRbeta sequencing was used to examine T cell clonal expansion in alopecia areata in both the C3H/HeJ mouse model and human patients. Human TCRbeta sequencing covered scalp tissue and sorted CD4+ and CD8+ peripheral blood T cells from patchy and totalis/universalis alopecia areata patients and healthy controls. Patients on tofacitinib were biopsied at baseline and after 4 and 24 weeks of treatment, and several of the patients also had a later scalp biopsy. Clonality in the scalp was compared among normal scalp (n=4), patchy alopecia areata scalp (n=8), and alopecia totalis/universalis scalp (n=8). RNA was extracted with the PAXgene miRNA kit for fixed scalp, the miRNeasy kit for PBMCs, and the RNeasy kit for mouse skin. immunoSEQ multiplex PCR using 35 Vbeta forward primers and 13 Jbeta reverse primers was used to amplify TCRbeta CDR3 regions. Beyond this particular receptor, the publication reports: Tofacitinib significantly lowered scalp clonality and the number of expanded CD8+ clones among the top 100 scalp clones. Resident alphabeta T cells in normal human skin are also sequenced, complicating scalp TCR repertoire analysis, unlike mouse skin dominated by gammadelta T cells. Many expanded lesional clones persisted in scalp and blood during tofacitinib treatment, which may partly explain relapse after stopping treatment. TCR sequences shared between patients were less clear than in mice, possibly partly because of HLA diversity in the patient population. Compared with normal scalp, lesional scalp had higher clonality and more expanded CD8+ clones, particularly in alopecia totalis/universalis, a pattern that suggests antigenic drive. Because the treated cohort was small and had only one nonresponder, larger studies are needed to examine links between baseline CD8+ expansion and response.

Receptors were amplified or captured by the immunoSEQ multiplex PCR assay. RNA was extracted from all samples and reverse transcribed into cDNA as template for TCR sequencing. First-strand cDNA was synthesized using SuperScript III with a 2:1 mix of oligo-dT and random hexamers. Amplification bias was assessed with a synthetic immune receptor repertoire, and residual bias was removed computationally. On the study's bioinformatics: Raw reads were preprocessed for error removal, and CDR3 was defined according to IMGT conventions as running from the conserved cysteine to phenylalanine. Clonality was computed as 1 minus the Shannon entropy, with the entropy normalized by log2 of the number of productive unique TCRs. Whether scalp clones were CD4 or CD8 was inferred by matching scalp TCRbeta sequences against CD4 and CD8 repertoires sorted from blood. TCRdb holds this immuneACCESS table with in-frame rearrangements only. Some clones are missing; in checked studies, unresolved V genes explain under half, and the rest has no known cause. V, J and clone size derive from that table, while D and trimming were established from the DNA sequence. The sample yields fewer than 250,000 clones; around three fifths were counted once. The top ten clonotypes cover about 4% of the sample.

The CDR1 and CDR2 encoded by the germline V gene are SQVTM and ANQGSEA. V is clipped by 7 bases and J by 4 bases, and the sequence between their germline boundaries is 16 bases long. The CDR3 covers 13 residues, taking in both the cysteine and the phenylalanine. Just CDR3 DNA is preserved here, 39 bases in frame from base 1. The rearranged segments are TRBV29-1 and TRBJ1-2; the D gene is perhaps TRBD1, on 5 matching bases. The sequencing used CD4+ T cells sorted from blood, collected at week 4, from a patient treated with tofacitinib. This TCR came from a human donor with alopecia areata. The CDR3 protein: CSAETWGTYGYTF. The DNA is TGCAGCGCCGAGACCTGGGGCACCTATGGCTACACCTTC. When the CDR3 is completed using the reference TRBV29-1 and TRBJ1-2 genes on either side, the full variable domain is SAVISQKPSRDICQRGTSLTIQCQVDSQVTMMFWYRQQPGQSLTLIATANQGSEATYESGFVIDKFPISRPNLTFSTLTVSNMSPEDSSIYLCSAETWGTYGYTFGSGTRLTVV.